This T cell receptor beta chain was sequenced during a study of blood T cell repertoires in COVID-19. Repertoires were generated with immunoSEQ multiplex PCR, while TCRdb's copy carries only in-frame clones and drops some. The profile shows about 270,000 clones, more than 85% of them singletons. The CDR3 covers 14 residues. Per germline, CDR1 MNHNS and CDR2 SASEGT. Trimming pared 0 bases from V and 15 bases from J, leaving 17 bases between. A single count supports this clone. V usage is TRBV6-1 and J usage is TRBJ1-4, with D maybe TRBD1 (5 bases). This sequence was found in a person between 18 and 35 years old with COVID-19, enrolled during active disease. The specimen was peripheral blood. The CDR3, as DNA: TGTGCCAGCAGTGAAGCGGACATAGTAAGACTTATGTTTTTT. It yields the protein CASSEADIVRLMFF.